Described below is a single TCR beta chain sequence and its context. Original processing notes: Scientists estimated how many nucleated cells there were by amplifying reference gene primers. TCRdb's table, derived via immunoSEQ multiplex PCR, lists solely in-frame clones and lacks some. That table furnishes V, J and clone size, whereas the DNA furnished D and trimming. The table includes fewer than 350,000 clones, 81% detected once. The trim removed 8 bases at V and 4 bases at J, leaving 10 bases unmatched. Germline V gene sequence: CDR1 LNHDA, CDR2 SQIVND (reference sequence). The CDR3 loop spans 15 amino acids. This specimen comes from a study of blood T cell repertoires in COVID-19. Looking at the study overall: T cells, B-cell-depleted T cells, or PBMCs supplied cDNA or gDNA.

Sample: peripheral blood. This TCR was recovered from a woman aged 55-69 years with active or convalescent COVID-19. This chain uses TRBV19 with TRBJ2-3; 9 nucleotides match TRBD2. CDR3: CASPQAGGPPDTQYF. Here the CDR3 DNA reads TGTGCCAGTCCTCAGGCGGGGGGGCCGCCAGATACGCAGTATTTT.